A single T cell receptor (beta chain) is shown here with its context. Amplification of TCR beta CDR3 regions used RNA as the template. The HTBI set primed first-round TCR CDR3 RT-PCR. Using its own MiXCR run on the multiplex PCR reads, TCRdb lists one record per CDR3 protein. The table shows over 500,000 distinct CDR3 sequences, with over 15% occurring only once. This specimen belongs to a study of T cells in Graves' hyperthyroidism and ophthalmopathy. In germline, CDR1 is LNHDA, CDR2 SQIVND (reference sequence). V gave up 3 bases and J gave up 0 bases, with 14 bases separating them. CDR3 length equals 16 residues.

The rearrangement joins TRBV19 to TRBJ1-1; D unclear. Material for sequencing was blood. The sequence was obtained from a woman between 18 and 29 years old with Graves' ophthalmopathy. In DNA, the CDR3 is TGTGCCAGTAGTATCGTGCGATCGGGGTTGAACACTGAAGCTTTCTTT. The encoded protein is CASSIVRSGLNTEAFF.